This is a list of T cell receptor beta chains from one sample in a study of T cells in Graves' hyperthyroidism and ophthalmopathy. TCRdb independently ran MiXCR on the multiplex PCR reads; one entry per CDR3 protein. The data show fewer than 550,000 distinct CDR3 sequences, roughly 25% seen once. Sequencing was done on a sample of blood. Receptor source: a woman aged 30 to 39 with Graves' ophthalmopathy. Both conserved end residues are part of each CDR3. The order of the fields is V gene, J gene, CDR3 protein.

>TRBV6-1|TRBJ1-5
CASTQWGGQPQHF
>TRBV5-6|TRBJ1-6
CASSKDSSTYNSPLHF
>TRBV19|TRBJ1-5
CASSIGAVGFSNQPQHF
>TRBV6-1|TRBJ2-5
CASSGGYGETQYF
>TRBV25-1|TRBJ2-5
CASSEVGYSVWTQYF
>TRBV27|TRBJ1-1
CASRWTGSNTEAFF
>TRBV5-8|TRBJ1-5
CASSLGQGLGQPQHF
>TRBV12-3/TRBV12-4|TRBJ1-5
CASSLGQNSNQPQHF
>TRBV7-3|TRBJ2-7
CASSLPGGIYEQYF
>TRBV5-5|TRBJ1-5
CASSFGAGVGQPQHF
>TRBV28|TRBJ2-7
CASTSYAGDHEQYF
>TRBV11-2|TRBJ1-2
CASSGRLGVFGYTF
>TRBV30|TRBJ1-5
CAWSANGVPQHF
>TRBV6-5|TRBJ2-7
CASSYERQGHEQYF
>TRBV5-1|TRBJ2-2
CASSLQAGFTGELFF
>TRBV30|TRBJ2-4
CAWKGGRNIKYF
>TRBV5-1|TRBJ2-7
CASSLEGHAPSIYEQYF
>TRBV20-1|TRBJ1-1
CSAVPVSRDTEAFF
>TRBV27|TRBJ1-2
CASRDRGLWSYGYTF
>TRBV7-8|TRBJ1-5
CASSSDSRNQPQHF
>TRBV28|TRBJ2-7
CASRQGYRNEQYF
>TRBV4-1|TRBJ2-2
CASSPPGQGDGELFF
>TRBV2|TRBJ1-2
CASKGELNYGYTF
>TRBV4-3|TRBJ1-1
CASSQYSVNTEAFF
>TRBV4-1|TRBJ2-7
CASSQGGGLTSYEQYF
>TRBV19|TRBJ2-7
CASSQPWQPYEQYF
>TRBV20-1|TRBJ1-1
CSATNWVRNTEAFF
>TRBV24-1|TRBJ1-1
CATARDRASHMNTEAFF
>TRBV19|TRBJ1-1
CASSEGTEYTEAFF
>TRBV6-1|TRBJ1-2
CASSLGPSGYGYTF
>TRBV24-1|TRBJ1-1
CATSDWQPGTEAFF
>TRBV6-1|TRBJ1-1
CANIGGVMAEAFF
>TRBV6-1|TRBJ2-4
CASSPDRDRKNIKYF
>TRBV20-1|TRBJ1-6
CSASGGSLHF
>TRBV6-2/TRBV6-3|TRBJ2-3
CASSSLDVDTQYF